A single sample gave rise to the 20 T cell receptor beta chains below, sequenced in a study of cytomegalovirus exposure and HLA in healthy donors. PCR used 60 Vbeta primers and 13 Jbeta primers. The table came from immunoSEQ multiplex PCR; TCRdb's copy has only in-frame clones and leaves some out. The sample has 140,000 to 150,000 clones, roughly 10% seen once. Sequenced: PBMCs. The receptors were gathered from a male donor in good health and CMV-seronegative.

The chain combines TRBV29-1 with TRBJ1-4; D call uncertain. The CDR3 is 11 amino acids. Trimming pared 5 bases from V and 8 bases from J, leaving 9 bases between. The V gene's germline CDR1 is SQVTM and CDR2 ANQGSEA. CDR3 sequence reads: CSVRTGEKLFF. The CDR3 DNA sequence: TGCAGCGTTCGGACGGGGGAAAAACTGTTTTTT.

V and J are TRBV5-6 and TRBJ1-2; 10 positions agree with TRBD1. Germline trimming cut 0 bases from V and 2 bases from J; bases unmatched to any gene: 4. The CDR3 is made up of 16 amino acids. CDR1 is SGHDT, CDR2 YYEEEE, per germline. CDR3 sequence reads: CASSLGDRGHNYGYTF. The CDR3 bases are TGTGCCAGCAGCTTGGGCGACAGGGGGCACAACTATGGCTACACCTTC.

This clone was seen a few times. The genes are TRBV2 and TRBJ2-3, with 9 bases identical to TRBD2. This CDR3 contains 14 residues. The V gene end was trimmed by 6 bases and the J gene end by 4 bases; junction bases not matched to a gene: 5. CDR1 is SNHLY and CDR2 is FYNNEI in the germline V gene. The DNA of the CDR3 is TGTGCCAGCAGGCGGGAGGGCCAAGCAGATACGCAGTATTTT. Its translation is CASRREGQADTQYF.

As for this clone: The same CDR3 can be traced to other DNA sequences in this sample. This chain joins TRBV28 and TRBJ2-3; the match to TRBD2 covers 7 bases. CDR3 size: 20 residues. Germline lookup yields CDR1 MDHEN and CDR2 SYDVKM. Trimming removed 3 bases from V and 4 bases from J; junction bases left unmatched: 22. The CDR3 nucleotides are TGTGCCAGCAGTTTCCACTCCCTGAGACTAGCTGGGAAGGGACCAGATACGCAGTATTTT. Amino acid sequence: CASSFHSLRLAGKGPDTQYF. Looking up the rest from reference TRBV28 and TRBJ2-3 gives the full variable domain: DVKVTQSSRYLVKRTGEKVFLECVQDMDHENMFWYRQDPGLGLRLIYFSYDVKMKEKGDIPEGYSVSREKKERFSLILESASTNQTSMYLCASSFHSLRLAGKGPDTQYFGPGTRLTVL.

The chain has TRBV7-9 and TRBJ2-4; weak D call: TRBD2 (5 bases). This CDR3 spans 13 amino acids. V was shortened by 4 bases and J by 1 base, with 5 bases between the two germline ends. The germline gives CDR1 SEHNR, CDR2 FQNEAQ (reference sequence). CDR3 bases: TGTGCCAGCAGCTGGGAGGCCAAAAACATTCAGTACTTC. It yields the protein CASSWEAKNIQYF.

The gene calls are TRBV28 and TRBJ1-3; TRBD1 matches 7 bases. Germline CDR1 and CDR2: MDHEN and SYDVKM. V trimming: 3 bases; J trimming: 4 bases; junction bases outside the gene matches: 3. The CDR3 has 14 amino acids. CDR3 amino acids: CASSLGQLGNTIYF. The CDR3 coding sequence is TGTGCCAGCAGTTTGGGACAGCTGGGAAACACCATATATTTT.

This clone was found a few times. The genes are TRBV7-8 and TRBJ1-1, with TRBD1 as a possible D gene (5 bases). The CDR3 consists of 15 residues. Germline V gene data show CDR1 as SGHVS and CDR2 as FQNEAQ. V was clipped by 0 bases and J by 3 bases, with 11 bases between them. The CDR3 region is CASSLAGLGDTEAFF. The CDR3 nucleotides are TGTGCCAGCAGCTTAGCGGGGTTAGGGGACACTGAAGCTTTCTTT.

The table lists this clone with a few counts. V is TRBV7-2 and J is TRBJ1-5; D not certain. The CDR3 consists of 14 residues. CDR1 is SGHTA and CDR2 is FQGNSA in the germline V gene. V gave up 5 bases and J gave up 2 bases, with 10 bases separating them. DNA for the CDR3: TGTGCCAGCAGCCCTCGAACGGGCAATCAGCCCCAGCATTTT. Translating gives CASSPRTGNQPQHF.

The chain joins TRBV4-1 to TRBJ1-1; the D gene is possibly TRBD1 (5 bases). The CDR3 contains 15 residues. Germline V gene data show CDR1 as MGHRA and CDR2 as YSYEKL. V was cut by 1 base and J by 3 bases, with 12 bases left in between. DNA for the CDR3: TGCGCCAGCAGCCAAGTCCCGACCAGGGACACTGAAGCTTTCTTT. Protein sequence: CASSQVPTRDTEAFF.

This sequence joins TRBV5-1 and TRBJ1-4, with 10 bases identical to TRBD1. CDR1 SGHRS and CDR2 YFSETQ come from the germline V gene. V was clipped by 0 bases and J by 3 bases; unmatched bases: 2. The CDR3 covers 16 residues. CDR3 in amino acids: CASSLAGTGANEKLFF. The CDR3 DNA follows: TGCGCCAGCAGCTTGGCAGGGACAGGGGCTAATGAAAAACTGTTTTTT.

The CDR3 loop reads CASSSIGSTGDEQYF. In DNA form, the CDR3 reads TGCGCCAGCAGCAGTATCGGATCGACAGGGGACGAGCAGTACTTC. This chain uses TRBV4-1 with TRBJ2-7; 8 nucleotides line up with TRBD1. Looked up from germline, CDR1 is MGHRA and CDR2 is YSYEKL. CDR3 length: 15 residues. J gave up 5 bases and V 5 bases, and 11 bases lay outside the gene matches.

The chain uses TRBV7-9 and TRBJ2-6, with TRBD1 matching 7 bases. The germline gives CDR1 SEHNR, CDR2 FQNEAQ (reference sequence). The CDR3 covers 17 residues. The trim removed 1 base at V and 1 base at J, leaving 4 bases unmatched. The CDR3 sequence is CASSLGSGQSGANVLTF. CDR3 DNA: TGTGCCAGCAGCTTAGGGTCGGGACAGTCTGGGGCCAACGTCCTGACTTTC. Using reference TRBV7-9 and TRBJ2-6 for the parts outside the CDR3, the full variable domain is DTGVSQNPRHKITKRGQNVTFRCDPISEHNRLYWYRQTLGQGPEFLTYFQNEAQLEKSRLLSDRFSAERPKGSFSTLEIQRTEQGDSAMYLCASSLGSGQSGANVLTFGAGSRLTVL.

CDR3 residues: CASSQDLAPVAGGPQETQYF. The DNA of the CDR3 is TGTGCCAGCAGCCAAGATCTTGCGCCCGTAGCGGGGGGGCCCCAAGAGACCCAGTACTTC. The chain employs TRBV4-2 and TRBJ2-5; 11 nucleotides agree with TRBD2. The CDR3 is 20 residues long. J gave up 1 base and V 0 bases, and 13 bases lay outside the gene matches. Germline CDR1 LGHNA, CDR2 YNFKEQ.

This clone was seen more than once but under ten times. The J gene is TRBJ2-1, the V gene TRBV7-6; D might be TRBD2 (5 bases). Germline lookup yields CDR1 SGHVS and CDR2 FNYEAQ. V dropped 5 bases and J dropped 4 bases, with 18 bases sitting between them. The CDR3 runs 16 residues. The CDR3 here is CASSNRPGNRYNEQFF. CDR3 in DNA: TGTGCCAGCAGCAATAGGCCGGGGAATCGGTACAATGAGCAGTTCTTC.

The chain combines TRBV7-6 with TRBJ1-4, with no clear D. There are 13 residues in the CDR3. V was shortened by 3 bases and J by 8 bases, with 10 bases between the two germline ends. Germline CDR1 is SGHVS and CDR2 is FNYEAQ. The CDR3 region has the DNA TGTGCCAGCAGCTTTTCCCCGGGGGAAAAACTGTTTTTT. Its translation is CASSFSPGEKLFF.

The chain has TRBV5-1 and TRBJ2-3; TRBD1 matches 8 bases. The germline V gene encodes CDR1 SGHRS and CDR2 YFSETQ. The V and J ends lost 0 bases and 0 bases, in that order; junction bases with no gene match: 3. CDR3 length: 16 residues. CDR3 loop: CASSLGQGASTDTQYF. In DNA form, the CDR3 reads TGCGCCAGCAGCTTGGGGCAGGGGGCTAGCACAGATACGCAGTATTTT.

A few counts support this clone. The rearrangement uses TRBV30 and TRBJ2-3; 9 positions agree with TRBD2. This CDR3 contains 19 residues. Trimming at V came to 5 bases and at J to 2 bases, leaving 20 bases not matched to a gene. Germline CDR1 is GTSNPN and CDR2 is SVGIG (reference sequence). The CDR3 spells CAWAVAILRGTSNTDTQYF. CDR3 bases: TGTGCCTGGGCCGTTGCCATTCTTCGGGGGACTAGCAACACAGATACGCAGTATTTT.

This clone was recorded a few times. This chain links TRBV27 with TRBJ2-2, with 7 positions matching TRBD2. CDR1 is MNHEY, CDR2 SMNVEV, per germline (reference sequence). The CDR3 is 14 amino acids. The V segment lost 8 bases and the J segment 4 bases; nucleotides outside the gene matches: 7. CDR3 residues: CASWRERGTGELFF. CDR3 nucleotide sequence: TGTGCCAGCTGGCGGGAGAGAGGCACCGGGGAGCTGTTTTTT.

The rearrangement links TRBV4-1 to TRBJ2-7, with 9 bases that match TRBD1. Germline-derived CDR1 and CDR2 are MGHRA and YSYEKL. Trimming at V came to 4 bases and at J to 0 bases, leaving 10 bases not matched to a gene. This CDR3 has 17 amino acids. The CDR3 nucleotides read TGCGCCAGCAGCCCTATAATGGGACAGGGCAGCTCCTACGAGCAGTACTTC. Residues: CASSPIMGQGSSYEQYF.

The chain recombines TRBV4-1 with TRBJ2-5; maybe TRBD2 (6 bases). The germline V gene encodes CDR1 MGHRA and CDR2 YSYEKL. V was pared by 5 bases and J by 5 bases, with 12 bases between. The CDR3 length is 13 residues. Here the CDR3 reads CASSEAGQETQYF. The CDR3 DNA reads TGCGCCAGCAGCGAAGCGGGTCAGGAGACCCAGTACTTC.